This T cell receptor (beta chain) was sequenced during a study of T-cell reconstitution after alpha-beta-depleted transplantation in children. General observations from the study: By one year post-transplant, T-cell counts and diversity largely arose from T cells that were newly produced. Expanded graft clones numbering several hundred reportedly gave rise to alpha-beta T cells about two months after transplant. Some patients' high day-60 TCRbeta diversity was traced to surviving recipient T cells and thymic progenitors.

This clonotype was counted many times. Its antigen is unknown. Unique molecular identifiers tagged the TCRbeta library. TCRdb passed the PCR reads through MiXCR, listing each CDR3 protein once. The sample records approximately 34,000 distinct CDR3 sequences, nearly 6.5% being singletons. The length of the CDR3 is 13 residues. CDR1 and CDR2 from the germline V gene are DFQATT and SNEGSKA (reference sequence). The sequencing used peripheral blood, collected 60 days after TCRalphabeta/CD19-depleted stem cell transplant. The V gene is TRBV20-1, the J gene TRBJ2-1, with D perhaps TRBD2 (6 bases). This TCR was recovered from a child younger than two who had a stem cell transplant for acute myeloid leukemia, so the T cells may come from the graft donor. The DNA of the CDR3 is TGCAGCCCTACCACGGGACTTTACGATGAGCAGTTCTTC. It specifies CSPTTGLYDEQFF.